This TCR beta chain was obtained from a study of technical replicates of blood from a few donors. The CDR3 is 14 residues long. Trimming took off 1 base at V and 4 bases at J, with 10 bases between the two ends. Looked up from germline, CDR1 is MNHEY and CDR2 is SVGAGI. Measured with immunoSEQ multiplex PCR; TCRdb has only the in-frame clones, and not every one. This sample yields around 50,000 clones, of which roughly nine tenths are seen a single time; 3.9% belongs to the top ten. This chain links TRBV6-5 with TRBJ1-1, with D unresolved. Sequencing input: PBMCs. This receptor was identified in a human donor in good health. Some clones in this sample may be carry-over from other donors' samples. CDR3 in DNA: TGTGCCAGCAGTTACTTAACCAGAATCACTGAAGCTTTCTTT. It encodes CASSYLTRITEAFF.